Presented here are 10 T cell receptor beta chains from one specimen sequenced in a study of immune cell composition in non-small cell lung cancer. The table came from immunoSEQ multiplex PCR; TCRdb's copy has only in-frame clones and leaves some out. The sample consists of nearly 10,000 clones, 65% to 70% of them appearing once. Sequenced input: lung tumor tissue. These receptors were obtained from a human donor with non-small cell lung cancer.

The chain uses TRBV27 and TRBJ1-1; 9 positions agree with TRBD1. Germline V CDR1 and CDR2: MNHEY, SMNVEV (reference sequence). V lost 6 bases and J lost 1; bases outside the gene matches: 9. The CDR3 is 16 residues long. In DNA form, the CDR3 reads TGTGCCAGCAGACTCTTCGGGACAGGGACGAACACTGAAGCTTTCTTT. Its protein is CASRLFGTGTNTEAFF.

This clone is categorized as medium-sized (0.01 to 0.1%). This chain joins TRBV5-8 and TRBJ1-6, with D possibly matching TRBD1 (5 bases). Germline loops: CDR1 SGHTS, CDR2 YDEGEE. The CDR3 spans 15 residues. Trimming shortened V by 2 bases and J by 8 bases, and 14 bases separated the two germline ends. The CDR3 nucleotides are TGTGCCAGCAGCTTCCTGCTGGGGGGTGATTCACCCCTCCACTTT. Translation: CASSFLLGGDSPLHF.

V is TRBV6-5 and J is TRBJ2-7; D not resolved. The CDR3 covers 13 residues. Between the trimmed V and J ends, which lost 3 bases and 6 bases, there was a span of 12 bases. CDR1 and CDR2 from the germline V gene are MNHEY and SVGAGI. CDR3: CASSYGVVGEQYF. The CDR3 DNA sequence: TGTGCCAGCAGTTATGGGGTGGTCGGCGAGCAGTACTTC.

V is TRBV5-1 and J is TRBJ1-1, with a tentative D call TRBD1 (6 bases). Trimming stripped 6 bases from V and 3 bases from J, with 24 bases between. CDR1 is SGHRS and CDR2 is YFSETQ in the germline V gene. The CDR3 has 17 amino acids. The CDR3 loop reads CASTYSTGLARDTEAFF. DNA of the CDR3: TGCGCCAGCACCTACTCTACAGGGTTGGCGAGAGACACTGAAGCTTTCTTT.

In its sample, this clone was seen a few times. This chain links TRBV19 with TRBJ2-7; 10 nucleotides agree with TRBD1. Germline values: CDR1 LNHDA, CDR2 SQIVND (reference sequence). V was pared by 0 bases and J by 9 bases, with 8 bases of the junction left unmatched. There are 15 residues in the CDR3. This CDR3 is CASSIDRDRGGWQYF. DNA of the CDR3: TGTGCCAGTAGTATAGACCGGGACAGGGGCGGATGGCAGTACTTC. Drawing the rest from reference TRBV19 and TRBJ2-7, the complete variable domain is DGGITQSPKYLFRKEGQNVTLSCEQNLNHDAMYWYRQDPGQGLRLIYYSQIVNDFQKGDIAEGYSVSREKKESFPLTVTSAQKNPTAFYLCASSIDRDRGGWQYFGPGTRLTVT.

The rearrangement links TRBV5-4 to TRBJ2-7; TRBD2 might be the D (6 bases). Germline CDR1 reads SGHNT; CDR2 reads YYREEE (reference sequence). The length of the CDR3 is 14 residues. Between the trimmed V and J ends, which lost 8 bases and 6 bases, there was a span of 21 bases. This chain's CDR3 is CASSPGLSEREQYF. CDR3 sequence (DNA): TGTGCCAGTTCCCCTGGACTAAGCGAGCGCGAGCAGTACTTC.

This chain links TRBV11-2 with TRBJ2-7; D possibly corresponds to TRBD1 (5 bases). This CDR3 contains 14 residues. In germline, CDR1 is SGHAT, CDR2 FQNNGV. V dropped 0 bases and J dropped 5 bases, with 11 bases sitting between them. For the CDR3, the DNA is TGTGCCAGCAGCTTAGACAGGGTGGCCCACGAGCAGTACTTC. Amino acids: CASSLDRVAHEQYF. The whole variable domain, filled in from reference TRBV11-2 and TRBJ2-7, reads EAGVAQSPRYKIIEKRQSVAFWCNPISGHATLYWYQQILGQGPKLLIQFQNNGVVDDSQLPKDRFSAERLKGVDSTLKIQPAKLEDSAVYLCASSLDRVAHEQYFGPGTRLTVT.

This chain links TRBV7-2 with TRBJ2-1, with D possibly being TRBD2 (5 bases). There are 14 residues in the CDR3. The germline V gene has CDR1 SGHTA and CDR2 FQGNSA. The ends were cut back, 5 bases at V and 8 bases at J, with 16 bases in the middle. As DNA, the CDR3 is TGTGCCAGCAGCGGGATGGCTTCGAGGGATGAGCAGTTCTTC. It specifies CASSGMASRDEQFF.

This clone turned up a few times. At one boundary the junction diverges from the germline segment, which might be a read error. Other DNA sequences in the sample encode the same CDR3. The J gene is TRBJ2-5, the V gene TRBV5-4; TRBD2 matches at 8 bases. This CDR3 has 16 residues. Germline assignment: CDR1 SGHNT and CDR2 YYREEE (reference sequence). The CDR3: CASSQDWRGVQETQYF. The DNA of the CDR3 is TGCGCCAGCAGCCAAGATTGGCGGGGGGTTCAAGAGACCCAGTACTTC.

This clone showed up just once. This chain's CDR3 is CASSRGLNGELFF. The DNA for the CDR3 is TGTGCCAGCAGCCGTGGACTAAACGGGGAGCTGTTTTTT. The V and J genes are TRBV6-5 and TRBJ2-2, with D possibly matching TRBD2 (6 bases). Germline assignment: CDR1 MNHEY and CDR2 SVGAGI. V was shortened by 6 bases and J by 7 bases, with 12 bases between the two germline ends. CDR3 size: 13 residues.